The T cell receptor (beta chain) under discussion was sequenced for a study of blood T cells in healthy people across ages. The V and J ends lost 8 bases and 0 bases, in that order; junction bases with no gene match: 2. This CDR3 is built from 14 residues. CDR1 is SNHLY, CDR2 FYNNEI, per germline. With a J-beta primer mix and a sample-barcoded 5' primer, a second PCR ran roughly 6 to 12 cycles. In TCRdb, the 5' RACE reads were re-called with MiXCR into one record per CDR3 protein. The repertoire holds about 1.5 million distinct CDR3 sequences, with approximately 42% as singletons. The table lists this clonotype with a few counts.

J is TRBJ2-2 and V is TRBV2, with 8 bases matching TRBD1. This sequence was found in a woman aged 18-30 years in good health. What was sequenced was blood. The CDR3 bases are TGTGCCAGCCAGGACAGGGCGAACACCGGGGAGCTGTTTTTT. Encoded protein: CASQDRANTGELFF. Drawing the rest from reference TRBV2 and TRBJ2-2, the complete variable domain is EPEVTQTPSHQVTQMGQEVILRCVPISNHLYFYWYRQILGQKVEFLVSFYNNEISEKSEIFDDQFSVERPDGSNFTLKIRSTKLEDSAMYFCASQDRANTGELFFGEGSRLTVL.